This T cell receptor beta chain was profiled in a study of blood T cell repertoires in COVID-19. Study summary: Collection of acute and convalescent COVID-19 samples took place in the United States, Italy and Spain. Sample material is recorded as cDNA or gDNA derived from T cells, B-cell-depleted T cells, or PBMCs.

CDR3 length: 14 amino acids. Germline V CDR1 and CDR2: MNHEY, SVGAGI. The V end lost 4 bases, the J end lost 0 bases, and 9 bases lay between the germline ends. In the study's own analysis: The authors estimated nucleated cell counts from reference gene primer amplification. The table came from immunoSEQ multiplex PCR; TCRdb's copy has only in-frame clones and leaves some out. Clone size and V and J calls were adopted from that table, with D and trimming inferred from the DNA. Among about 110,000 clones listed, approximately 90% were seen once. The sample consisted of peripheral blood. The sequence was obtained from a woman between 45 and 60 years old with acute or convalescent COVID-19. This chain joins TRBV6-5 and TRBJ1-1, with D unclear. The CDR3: CASSLVLLNTEAFF. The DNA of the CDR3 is TGTGCCAGCAGTTTAGTACTATTGAACACTGAAGCTTTCTTT.